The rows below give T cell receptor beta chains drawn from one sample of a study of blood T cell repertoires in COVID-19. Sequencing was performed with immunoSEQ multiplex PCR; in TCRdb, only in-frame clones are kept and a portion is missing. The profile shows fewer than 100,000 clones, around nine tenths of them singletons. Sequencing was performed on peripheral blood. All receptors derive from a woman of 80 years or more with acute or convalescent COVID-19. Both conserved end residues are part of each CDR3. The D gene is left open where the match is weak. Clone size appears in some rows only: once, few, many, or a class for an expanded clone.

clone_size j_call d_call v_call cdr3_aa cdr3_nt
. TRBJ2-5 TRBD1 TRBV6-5 CASSRDSQETQYF TGTGCCAGCAGTCGGGACAGCCAAGAGACCCAGTACTTC
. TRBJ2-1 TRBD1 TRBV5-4 CASSAAGTGNYNEQFF TGTGCCAGCAGCGCTGCCGGGACAGGGAACTACAATGAGCAGTTCTTC
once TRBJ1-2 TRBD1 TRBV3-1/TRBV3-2 CASSQEIRGPAYGYTF TGTGCCAGCAGCCAAGAAATTAGGGGGCCGGCGTATGGCTACACCTTC
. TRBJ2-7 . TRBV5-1 CASSQTRWEQYF TGCGCCAGCAGCCAGACTAGATGGGAGCAGTACTTC
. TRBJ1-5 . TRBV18 CASSPSGRNQPQHF TGTGCCAGCTCCCCCTCCGGTCGCAATCAGCCCCAGCATTTT
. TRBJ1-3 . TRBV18 CASYTQGPRNTIYF TGTGCCAGCTACACACAGGGACCGCGAAACACCATATATTTT
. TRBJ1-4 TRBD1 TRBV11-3 CASSWRQGFLGTNEKLFF TGTGCCAGCAGCTGGAGACAGGGGTTTTTGGGGACTAATGAAAAACTGTTTTTT
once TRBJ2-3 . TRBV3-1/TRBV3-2 CASSQDPGRTDTQYF TGTGCCAGCAGCCAAGACCCTGGGAGGACAGATACGCAGTATTTT
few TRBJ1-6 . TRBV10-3 CAVTPREGSPLHF TGTGCCGTTACTCCAAGGGAGGGTTCACCCCTCCACTTT
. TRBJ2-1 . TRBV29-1 CSVASGYNEQFF TGCAGCGTTGCATCGGGCTACAATGAGCAGTTCTTC
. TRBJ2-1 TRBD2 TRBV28 CASSTGLAETYNEQFF TGTGCCAGCAGTACCGGACTAGCGGAGACCTACAATGAGCAGTTCTTC
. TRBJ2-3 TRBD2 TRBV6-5 CASSLQSGGLDTQYF TGTGCCAGCAGTCTTCAAAGCGGGGGCCTAGATACGCAGTATTTT
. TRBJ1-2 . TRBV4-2 CASSQGSQYGYTF TGTGCCAGCAGCCAAGGGTCCCAGTATGGCTACACCTTC
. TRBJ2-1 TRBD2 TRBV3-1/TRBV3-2 CASSPRTSGSYNEQFF TGTGCCAGCAGCCCGCGGACTAGCGGATCCTACAATGAGCAGTTCTTC
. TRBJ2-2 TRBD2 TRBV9 CASSVEGLGVGELFF TGTGCCAGCAGCGTAGAGGGACTAGGGGTCGGGGAGCTGTTTTTT
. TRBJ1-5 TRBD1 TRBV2 CASSPGTGIQPQHF TGTGCCAGCAGTCCAGGGACAGGGATCCAGCCCCAGCATTTT
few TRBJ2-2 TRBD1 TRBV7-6 CASSPTGISTGELFF TGTGCCAGCAGCCCGACAGGGATAAGCACCGGGGAGCTGTTTTTT
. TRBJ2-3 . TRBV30 CAWSHTHLDGVSTDTQYF TGTGCCTGGAGTCATACCCACCTAGACGGGGTATCCACAGATACGCAGTATTTT
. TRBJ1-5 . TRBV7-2 CASSQDGGSNQPQHF TGTGCCAGCAGTCAAGACGGGGGGAGCAATCAGCCCCAGCATTTT
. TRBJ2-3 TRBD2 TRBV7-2 CASSNSGGAGDTQYF TGTGCCAGCAGCAATAGCGGGGGGGCGGGAGATACGCAGTATTTT
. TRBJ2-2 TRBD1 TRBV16 CASSQGQVKNTGELFF TGTGCCAGCAGTCAGGGACAGGTGAAGAACACCGGGGAGCTGTTTTTT
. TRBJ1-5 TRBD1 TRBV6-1 CASSDETGDNQPQHF TGTGCCAGCAGTGATGAAACAGGGGACAATCAGCCCCAGCATTTT
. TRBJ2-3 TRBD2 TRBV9 CASSVSGGAVTDTQYF TGTGCCAGCAGCGTTAGCGGGGGGGCCGTAACAGATACGCAGTATTTT
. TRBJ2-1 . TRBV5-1 CASSLVPGTYNEQFF TGCGCCAGCAGCTTGGTGCCAGGGACCTACAATGAGCAGTTCTTC
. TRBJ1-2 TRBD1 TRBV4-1 CASSETGTGGAGYTF TGCGCCAGCAGCGAAACTGGGACAGGGGGCGCGGGCTACACCTTC
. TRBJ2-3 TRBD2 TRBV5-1 CASSLAGRGSDTQYF TGCGCCAGCAGCCTAGCGGGAAGAGGGTCAGATACGCAGTATTTT
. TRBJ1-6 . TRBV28 CASSRDSPLHF TGTGCCAGCAGTCGAGATTCACCCCTCCACTTT
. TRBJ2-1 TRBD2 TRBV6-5 CASSYWSSGSDEQFF TGTGCCAGCAGTTATTGGTCTAGCGGGAGTGATGAGCAGTTCTTC
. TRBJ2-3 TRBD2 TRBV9 CASTESTSGRTDTQYF TGTGCCAGCACCGAATCGACTAGCGGCCGCACAGATACGCAGTATTTT
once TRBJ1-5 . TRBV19 CASSIYGVGNQPQHF TGTGCCAGTAGTATTTATGGTGTAGGCAATCAGCCCCAGCATTTT
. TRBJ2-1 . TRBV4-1 CASSQEASASNEQFF TGCGCCAGCAGCCAAGAGGCTAGCGCGTCCAATGAGCAGTTCTTC
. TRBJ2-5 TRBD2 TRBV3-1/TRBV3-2 CASSQGLAGETQYF TGTGCCAGCAGCCAGGGACTAGCGGGAGAGACCCAGTACTTC
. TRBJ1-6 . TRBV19 CASSIGSAGDSPLHF TGTGCCAGTAGTATTGGTTCAGCGGGTGATTCACCCCTCCACTTT
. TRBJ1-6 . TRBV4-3 CASSQAARGVDSPLHF TGCGCCAGCAGCCAAGCCGCCAGGGGAGTTGATTCACCCCTCCACTTT
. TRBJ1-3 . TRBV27 CASSAGFSSGNTIYF TGTGCCAGCAGTGCAGGCTTCAGCTCTGGAAACACCATATATTTT
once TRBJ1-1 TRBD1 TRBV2 CASRLTIGTAKAFF TGTGCCAGCAGACTAACAATAGGGACAGCTAAAGCTTTCTTT
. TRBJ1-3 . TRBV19 CAAGGAYGNTIYF TGTGCCGCCGGAGGCGCTTATGGAAACACCATATATTTT
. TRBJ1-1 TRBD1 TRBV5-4 CASSPGTGGNTEAFF TGTGCCAGCAGCCCCGGGACAGGGGGGAACACTGAAGCTTTCTTT
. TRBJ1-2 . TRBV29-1 CSVSEGYGYTF TGCAGCGTGTCGGAGGGGTATGGCTACACCTTC
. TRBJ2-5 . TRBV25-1 CASSGSAGIRGRETQYF TGTGCCAGCAGTGGGTCGGCAGGGATACGTGGTCGGGAGACCCAGTACTTC
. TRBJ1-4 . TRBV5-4 CASSMGQSNEKLFF TGTGCCAGCAGCATGGGGCAGTCTAATGAAAAACTGTTTTTT
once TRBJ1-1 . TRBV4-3 CASSRVYELNTEAFF TGCGCCAGCAGCCGAGTTTATGAGTTGAACACTGAAGCTTTCTTT
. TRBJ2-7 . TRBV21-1 CASERKEALVEQYF TGTGCCAGCGAACGTAAAGAGGCCCTCGTCGAGCAGTACTTC
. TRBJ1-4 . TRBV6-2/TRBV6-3 CASSYPQGKEKLFF TGTGCCAGCAGTTACCCCCAGGGGAAGGAAAAACTGTTTTTT
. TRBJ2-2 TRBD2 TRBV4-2 CASSLRTSGRIGTGELFF TGTGCCAGCAGCTTAAGGACTAGCGGGAGAATAGGGACCGGGGAGCTGTTTTTT
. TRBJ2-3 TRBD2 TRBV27 CASRKSGRGPTDTQYF TGTGCCAGCAGAAAGAGCGGGAGAGGTCCCACAGATACGCAGTATTTT
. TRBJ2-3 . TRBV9 CASSVEPKDTQYF TGTGCCAGCAGCGTAGAGCCTAAAGATACGCAGTATTTT
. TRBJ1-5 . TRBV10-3 CAISESPQGNQPQHF TGTGCCATCAGTGAGTCCCCACAGGGCAATCAGCCCCAGCATTTT
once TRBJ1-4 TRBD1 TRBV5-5 CASSLPGTGYEKLFF TGTGCCAGCAGCTTACCTGGGACAGGGTATGAAAAACTGTTTTTT
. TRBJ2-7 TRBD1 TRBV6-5 CASNHPGTGTYEQYF TGTGCCAGCAACCACCCCGGGACAGGAACCTACGAGCAGTACTTC
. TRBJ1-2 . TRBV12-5 CASGLVPGSDGYTF TGTGCTAGTGGTTTGGTACCGGGGTCGGACGGCTACACCTTC
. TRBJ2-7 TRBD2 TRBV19 CATSASGSSYEQYF TGTGCCACCTCCGCTAGCGGGAGCTCCTACGAGCAGTACTTC
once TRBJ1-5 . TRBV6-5 CASGGQTYSQPQHF TGTGCCAGCGGAGGGCAAACCTACTCTCAGCCCCAGCATTTT
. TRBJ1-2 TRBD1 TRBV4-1 CASSQGTGGGYTF TGCGCCAGCAGCCAAGGGACAGGGGGGGGCTACACCTTC
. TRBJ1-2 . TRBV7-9 CASSLSTYGYTF TGTGCCAGCAGCTTATCAACTTATGGCTACACCTTC
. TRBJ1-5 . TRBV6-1 CASSDMGGLNQPQHF TGTGCCAGCAGTGATATGGGAGGTTTAAATCAGCCCCAGCATTTT
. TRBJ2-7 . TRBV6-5 CASRYREGEVYEQYF TGTGCCAGCAGATACAGGGAGGGGGAAGTCTACGAGCAGTACTTC